This paragraph reports one T cell receptor beta chain. What it recognizes is unknown. The data derive from a study of shared clonotypes between healthy human individuals. Findings of the study overall: Across four donors, naive CD4 shared roughly 5%, naive CD8 more than 3%, memory CD4 2% to 2.5%, memory CD8 around 0.42%. Larger richness was generally estimated for naive than memory subsets.

Here immunoSEQ multiplex PCR was the method, and the copy in TCRdb shows in-frame clones only, minus some. This table holds roughly 2,500,000 clones, under 95% found once. The CDR3 is 13 residues long. V was pared by 5 bases and J by 7 bases, with 7 bases of the junction left unmatched. Germline V gene data show CDR1 as MDHEN and CDR2 as SYDVKM. The chain recombines TRBV28 with TRBJ1-2; 7 nucleotides align to TRBD1. This receptor was identified in a young man in good health. Some clones in this sample may be carry-over from other donors' samples. The sequencing input was naive CD4+ T cells from PBMCs. The subset denotes: CD45RA+ positively selected. The CDR3 DNA reads as TGTGCCAGCAGTGAGGGGAACAGGGGTGGCTACACCTTC. It is translated as CASSEGNRGGYTF.